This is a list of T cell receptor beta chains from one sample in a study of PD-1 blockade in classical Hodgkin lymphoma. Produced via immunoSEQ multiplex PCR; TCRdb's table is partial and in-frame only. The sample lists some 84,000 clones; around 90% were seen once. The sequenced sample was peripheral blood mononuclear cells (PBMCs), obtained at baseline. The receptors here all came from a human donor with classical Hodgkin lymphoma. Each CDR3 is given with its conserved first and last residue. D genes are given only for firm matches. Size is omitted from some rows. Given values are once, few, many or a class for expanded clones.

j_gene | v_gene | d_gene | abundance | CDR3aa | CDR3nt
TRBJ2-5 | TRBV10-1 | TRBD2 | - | CASSPGLASHNGETQYF | TGCGCCAGCAGTCCGGGACTAGCATCGCACAATGGGGAGACCCAGTACTTC
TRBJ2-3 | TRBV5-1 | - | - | CASSHGDTDTQYF | TGCGCCAGCAGCCACGGGGACACAGATACGCAGTATTTT
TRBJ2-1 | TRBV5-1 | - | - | CASSLGRVLTYNEQFF | TGCGCCAGCAGCTTGGGGAGAGTTCTAACCTACAATGAGCAGTTCTTC
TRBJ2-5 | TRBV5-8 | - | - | CASSLRDLRQETQYF | TGTGCCAGCAGCTTGAGGGACCTCCGGCAAGAGACCCAGTACTTC
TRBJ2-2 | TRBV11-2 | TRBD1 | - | CASSFQGAANTGELFF | TGTGCCAGCAGCTTTCAGGGGGCTGCGAACACCGGGGAGCTGTTTTTT
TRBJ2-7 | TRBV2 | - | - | CASSENEGPVWHEQYF | TGTGCCAGCAGTGAGAACGAAGGTCCCGTGTGGCACGAGCAGTACTTC
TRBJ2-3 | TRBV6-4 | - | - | CASSDSDGPDTQYF | TGTGCCAGCAGTGACTCGGATGGGCCAGATACGCAGTATTTT
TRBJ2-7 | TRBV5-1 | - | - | CASSPRANSYEQYF | TGCGCCAGCAGCCCCCGGGCGAACTCCTACGAGCAGTACTTC
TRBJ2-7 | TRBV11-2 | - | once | CASSSGRRADEQYF | TGTGCCAGCAGCTCCGGGCGAAGAGCCGACGAGCAGTACTTC
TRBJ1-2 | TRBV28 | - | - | CASSFSRLGYTF | TGTGCCAGCAGTTTTTCTAGACTTGGCTACACCTTC
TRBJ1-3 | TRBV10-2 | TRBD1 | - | CASRIQGTSGNTIYF | TGCGCCAGCAGGATACAGGGGACCTCTGGAAACACCATATATTTT
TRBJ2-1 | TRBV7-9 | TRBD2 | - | CASSEGLAGVNEQFF | TGTGCCAGCAGCGAAGGACTAGCGGGGGTCAATGAGCAGTTCTTC
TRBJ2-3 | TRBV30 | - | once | CAWDPGTDTQYF | TGTGCCTGGGACCCCGGCACAGATACGCAGTATTTT
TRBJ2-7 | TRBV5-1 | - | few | CASSLGHRDTTYEQYF | TGCGCCAGCAGCTTGGGCCACCGGGACACCACCTACGAGCAGTACTTC
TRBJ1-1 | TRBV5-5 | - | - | CASSVRAQGPTEAFF | TGTGCCAGCAGCGTACGGGCGCAGGGCCCCACTGAAGCTTTCTTT
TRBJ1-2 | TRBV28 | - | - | CASSSRGDQRYGYTF | TGTGCCAGCAGTTCCCGAGGAGACCAAAGGTATGGCTACACCTTC
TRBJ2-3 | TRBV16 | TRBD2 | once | CASSELRSGRPFTDTQYF | TGTGCCAGCAGCGAACTGCGTAGCGGGAGGCCTTTCACAGATACGCAGTATTTT
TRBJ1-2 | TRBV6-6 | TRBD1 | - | CASRETGNYGYTF | TGTGCCAGCAGGGAGACAGGGAACTATGGCTACACCTTC
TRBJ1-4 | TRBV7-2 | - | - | CASSLPLTGRTNEKLFF | TGTGCCAGCAGCTTACCCCTAACAGGGCGAACTAATGAAAAACTGTTTTTT
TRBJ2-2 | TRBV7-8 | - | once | CASSPNLDTGELFF | TGTGCCAGCAGCCCAAATCTCGACACCGGGGAGCTGTTTTTT
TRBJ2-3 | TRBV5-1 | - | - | CASSQPIGREALDTQYF | TGCGCCAGCAGCCAACCAATTGGGCGGGAAGCCCTAGATACGCAGTATTTT
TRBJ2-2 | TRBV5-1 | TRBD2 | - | CASSLQTSGTTFTGELFF | TGCGCCAGCAGCTTGCAGACTAGCGGGACTACGTTCACCGGGGAGCTGTTTTTT